One and the same sample provided the 32 T cell receptor beta chains below, sequenced in a study of post-analysis software for immune sequencing data. Study-wide results and limits: When patients were compared with controls, 4 or 5 TRBV segments were more frequent, TRBV5-6, TRBV5-1 and TRBV20-1 among them.

The antigens these receptors bind are not known. Incorporated into the TCR beta cDNA libraries were unique molecular identifiers, which served to reduce PCR and sequencing biases. TCRdb reanalysed the PCR reads using MiXCR and keeps one entry per CDR3 protein. In the table there are some 500,000 distinct CDR3 sequences, roughly 45% of which are singletons. Sample: blood. The receptor source for this set is a girl under 18 with multiple sclerosis.

The chain recombines TRBV6-5 with TRBJ1-1, with 8 bases fitting TRBD1. Germline-derived CDR1 and CDR2 are MNHEY and SVGAGI. The CDR3 is 15 amino acids. Losses at the gene ends were 6 bases for V and 5 bases for J; bases not matched to a gene: 11. The CDR3 nucleotides are TGTGCCAGCAGCCCTGTCGGGACAGGCTTGACTGAAGCTTTCTTT. This encodes CASSPVGTGLTEAFF.

This clonotype has more than one count but fewer than ten. The chain is built from TRBV29-1 and TRBJ1-5, with 7 nucleotides matching TRBD1. V was clipped by 4 bases and J by 6 bases; unmatched bases: 9. CDR3 length equals 14 residues. The germline gives CDR1 SQVTM, CDR2 ANQGSEA. The CDR3 spells CSVGTDRVGQPQHF. In DNA form, the CDR3 reads TGCAGCGTTGGTACCGACAGGGTTGGTCAGCCCCAGCATTTT. The variable domain in full, completed from reference TRBV29-1 and TRBJ1-5, reads SAVISQKPSRDICQRGTSLTIQCQVDSQVTMMFWYRQQPGQSLTLIATANQGSEATYESGFVIDKFPISRPNLTFSTLTVSNMSPEDSSIYLCSVGTDRVGQPQHFGDGTRLSIL.

The chain has TRBV10-3 and TRBJ2-3; 12 bases agree with TRBD2. Trimming cost V 3 bases and J 6 bases; bases outside gene matches: 10. The CDR3 sequence is 17 residues long. CDR1 ENHRY and CDR2 SYGVKD come from the germline V gene. CDR3 loop: CAISDTTSGSITDTQYF. The CDR3 DNA is TGTGCCATCAGTGATACGACTAGCGGGAGTATCACGGATACGCAGTATTTT.

The J gene is TRBJ2-5, the V gene TRBV7-2; no reliable D call. The J call is uncertain, as TRBJ2-7 better fits the DNA end. CDR3 size: 14 residues. Looked up from germline, CDR1 is SGHTA and CDR2 is FQGNSA. CDR3 residues: CASSLAGNTYEQYF. Here the CDR3 DNA reads TGTGCCAGCAGCTTAGCGGGTAATACCTACGAGCAGTACTTC.

V gene TRBV7-2 combines with J gene TRBJ1-2; TRBD1 matches 7 bases. The junction had 4 bases not matched to a gene; V was cut back by 5 bases and J by 4 bases. This CDR3 is built from 13 residues. Per the germline V gene, CDR1 is SGHTA and CDR2 is FQGNSA. CDR3 protein: CASSLDRFYGYTF. The CDR3, as DNA: TGTGCCAGCAGCCTGGACAGGTTCTATGGCTACACCTTC.

CDR3 DNA sequence: TGTGCCAGCAGCTCAGTCGCGGAGACCTACGAGCAGTACTTC. Translated, it gives CASSSVAETYEQYF. V and J are TRBV7-9 and TRBJ2-7; no reliable D call. V gave up 4 bases and J gave up 2 bases, with 12 bases separating them. CDR1 and CDR2 from the germline V gene are SEHNR and FQNEAQ (reference sequence). The CDR3 is 14 amino acids.

Worth noting for this clonotype: At one end the junction does not follow the germline gene, possibly because of a read error. The chain uses TRBV28 and TRBJ1-2; 7 bases are shared with TRBD1. Germline lookup yields CDR1 MDHEN and CDR2 SYDVKM. This CDR3 is built from 14 residues. CDR3 sequence: CAGRQTGNRHGYTF. CDR3 in DNA: TGTGCCGGCAGGCAGACAGGGAACCGCCATGGCTACACCTTC.

This clonotype has only a few counts. J is TRBJ2-3 and V is TRBV18, with a tentative D call TRBD2 (6 bases). Per germline, CDR1 KGHSH and CDR2 LQKENI. The CDR3 extends over 15 amino acids. V was cut by 4 bases and J by 2 bases, with 13 bases left in between. The CDR3 sequence is CASSHRVGLTDTQYF. As DNA, the CDR3 is TGTGCCAGCTCACACCGCGTGGGACTCACAGATACGCAGTATTTT.

This clonotype showed up just a few times. The rearrangement joins TRBV12-3 or TRBV12-4 to TRBJ1-5; D call uncertain. The CDR3 has 15 amino acids. Trimming shortened V by 6 bases and J by 5 bases, and 17 bases separated the two germline ends. The CDR3: CASSRLGRRDQPQHF. The DNA of the CDR3 is TGTGCCAGCAGCCGGCTCGGGCGGAGGGATCAGCCCCAGCATTTT.

The chain couples TRBV6-2 or TRBV6-3 to TRBJ2-5; possible D gene TRBD2, 6 bases. CDR3 size: 13 residues. Trimming stripped 6 bases from V and 2 bases from J, with 10 bases between. Germline-derived CDR1 and CDR2 are MNHEY and SVGEGT. The CDR3 nucleotides are TGTGCCAGCAGGAATAGCGGACAAGAGACCCAGTACTTC. Its translation: CASRNSGQETQYF.

The genes are TRBV5-1 and TRBJ2-7; D is undetermined. V shed 4 bases and J shed 2 bases, with 13 bases lying between them. The germline gives CDR1 SGHRS, CDR2 YFSETQ. This CDR3 has 14 amino acids. The DNA for the CDR3 is TGCGCCAGCAGCATGGATGTAGATGCCTACGAGCAGTACTTC. This translates into CASSMDVDAYEQYF.

V gene TRBV11-2 combines with J gene TRBJ1-1, with a weak D call TRBD1 (6 bases). Between the trimmed V and J ends, which lost 6 bases and 5 bases, there was a span of 16 bases. Germline V gene lookup returns CDR1 SGHAT and CDR2 FQNNGV. The CDR3 covers 14 residues. The CDR3 here is CASSPQGYRTEAFF. CDR3 DNA sequence: TGTGCCAGCAGTCCGCAGGGGTATCGGACTGAAGCTTTCTTT.

The chain joins TRBV4-1 to TRBJ2-1; TRBD2 matches at 8 bases. Germline trimming cut 0 bases from V and 5 bases from J; bases unmatched to any gene: 3. The CDR3 is made up of 15 amino acids. Germline CDR1 reads MGHRA; CDR2 reads YSYEKL. The CDR3 DNA reads as TGCGCCAGCAGCCAAGATCCACTAGCGGACAATGAGCAGTTCTTC. It yields the protein CASSQDPLADNEQFF.

This clonotype was counted only a few times. The rearrangement links TRBV20-1 to TRBJ2-1; D is possibly TRBD2 (6 bases). V was pared by 0 bases and J by 3 bases, with 12 bases between. This CDR3 region has 15 residues. Germline CDR1 DFQATT, CDR2 SNEGSKA (reference sequence). The CDR3 DNA reads TGCAGTGCTAGAGACGCCAGGCGGGACTACAATGAGCAGTTCTTC. This codes for CSARDARRDYNEQFF.

With regard to this clonotype: Germline is not matched at one junction end, which may reflect a read error. The chain links TRBV3-1 to TRBJ2-1; no clear D gene. Per germline, CDR1 LGHDT and CDR2 YNNKEL (reference sequence). This CDR3 region has 13 residues. CDR3 loop: CAGSRLATNEQFF. Written as DNA, the CDR3 is TGTGCCGGCAGCCGCTTAGCAACCAATGAGCAGTTCTTC.

A remark on this clonotype: A read error is possible here, since a much larger clone lies one base away. The rearrangement joins TRBV29-1 to TRBJ1-2, with a possible D match to TRBD1 (5 bases). The CDR3 consists of 12 residues. The ends were cut back, 4 bases at V and 2 bases at J, with 8 bases in the middle. CDR1 and CDR2 from the germline V gene are SQVTM and ANQGSEA. This CDR3 is CSVVNRNYGYTF. The DNA of the CDR3 is TGCAGCGTTGTCAACAGGAACTATGGCTACACCTTC. Full variable domain (missing parts from reference TRBV29-1 and TRBJ1-2): SAVISQKPSRDICQRGTSLTIQCQVDSQVTMMFWYRQQPGQSLTLIATANQGSEATYESGFVIDKFPISRPNLTFSTLTVSNMSPEDSSIYLCSVVNRNYGYTFGSGTRLTVV.

This rearrangement joins TRBV27 to TRBJ2-7; 10 bases line up with TRBD2. The CDR3 spans 15 residues. V lost 7 bases, J lost 2 bases, and 8 bases stayed unmatched. Germline loops: CDR1 MNHEY, CDR2 SMNVEV (reference sequence). CDR3 sequence reads: CASKDRGLATYEQYF. The CDR3 DNA reads TGTGCCAGCAAAGACCGGGGACTAGCGACCTACGAGCAGTACTTC.

In this sample, this clonotype turned up many times. J is TRBJ2-1 and V is TRBV3-1; D remains unclear. Germline V CDR1 and CDR2: LGHDT, YNNKEL (reference sequence). V was pared by 0 bases and J by 7 bases, with 4 bases between. CDR3 size: 12 residues. This chain's CDR3 is CASSQDRNEQFF. The CDR3 nucleotides read TGTGCCAGCAGCCAAGATAGGAATGAGCAGTTCTTC.

V usage is TRBV5-1 and J usage is TRBJ1-2; D is possibly TRBD1 (5 bases). The V end was cut by 4 bases, the J end by 6 bases, with 13 bases between. The CDR3 runs to 13 residues. Germline assignment: CDR1 SGHRS and CDR2 YFSETQ. CDR3 nucleotide sequence: TGCGCCAGCAGCCCCGGGGGAGGGGATGGCTACACCTTC. Amino acid sequence: CASSPGGGDGYTF.

The J gene is TRBJ1-1, the V gene TRBV5-1; the match to TRBD1 covers 8 bases. The germline V gene encodes CDR1 SGHRS and CDR2 YFSETQ. Trimming cost V 3 bases and J 0 bases; bases outside gene matches: 1. The CDR3 totals 14 residues. In DNA, the CDR3 is TGCGCCAGCAGCTGGACAGGGATGAACACTGAAGCTTTCTTT. Its translation: CASSWTGMNTEAFF.

CDR3 sequence reads: CASSQDNGGLADNEQFF. The CDR3 DNA reads TGTGCCAGCAGCCAAGATAATGGGGGACTAGCGGACAATGAGCAGTTCTTC. The chain carries TRBV4-2 and TRBJ2-1, with 11 bases fitting TRBD2. This CDR3 contains 17 residues. CDR1 and CDR2 (germline): LGHNA, YNFKEQ. Trimming took 0 bases from V and 5 from J; bases not matched to a gene: 6.

The V gene is TRBV7-3, the J gene TRBJ2-7; TRBD2 aligns across 10 bases. The CDR3 runs to 15 residues. Losses at the gene ends were 5 bases for V and 2 bases for J; bases not matched to a gene: 6. Germline V gene data show CDR1 as SGHTA and CDR2 as FQGTGA. CDR3 in amino acids: CASSARTSGPYEQYF. The CDR3 nucleotides are TGTGCCAGCAGCGCTCGGACTAGCGGACCCTACGAGCAGTACTTC. Variable domain in full (rest from reference TRBV7-3 and TRBJ2-7): GAGVSQTPSNKVTEKGKYVELRCDPISGHTALYWYRQSLGQGPEFLIYFQGTGAADDSGLPNDRFFAVRPEGSVSTLKIQRTERGDSAVYLCASSARTSGPYEQYFGPGTRLTVT.

In this sample, this clonotype turned up many times. The chain combines TRBV20-1 with TRBJ2-1; no clear D. V was cut by 6 bases and J by 8 bases, with 8 bases left in between. CDR3 length equals 10 residues. Germline V lookup: CDR1 DFQATT, CDR2 SNEGSKA (reference sequence). CDR3 loop: CSAASDEQFF. The DNA for the CDR3 is TGCAGTGCCGCCAGCGATGAGCAGTTCTTC.

The gene calls are TRBV5-1 and TRBJ2-3, with a weak D call TRBD2 (5 bases). The V gene's germline CDR1 is SGHRS and CDR2 YFSETQ. The germline V and J ends were trimmed by 4 bases and 3 bases, with 15 bases remaining between them. The CDR3 length is 15 residues. The CDR3 loop is CASSPPAADTDTQYF. The CDR3 DNA sequence: TGCGCCAGCAGCCCCCCGGCAGCGGATACAGATACGCAGTATTTT.

The chain employs TRBV6-2 or TRBV6-3 and TRBJ2-1; no firm D call. Germline CDR1 and CDR2: MNHEY and SVGEGT. The CDR3 spans 14 residues. V lost 2 bases to trimming and J lost 8 bases, with 13 bases between them. The chain's CDR3 is CASSYVGNGYEQFF. The CDR3 DNA sequence: TGTGCCAGCAGTTACGTTGGGAATGGGTATGAGCAGTTCTTC.

The rearrangement uses TRBV5-1 and TRBJ1-1; D is unclear. This CDR3 contains 13 residues. Deletions cut 3 bases from V and 1 base from J, with 7 bases between. CDR1 is SGHRS, CDR2 YFSETQ, per germline. The chain's CDR3 is CASSSPENTEAFF. The CDR3 DNA reads as TGCGCCAGCAGCTCGCCAGAGAACACTGAAGCTTTCTTT.

This rearrangement joins TRBV10-2 to TRBJ2-7, with TRBD1 identical over 7 bases. V trimming: 8 bases; J trimming: 6 bases; junction bases outside the gene matches: 7. The CDR3 runs 12 residues. Germline V gene lookup returns CDR1 WSHSY and CDR2 SAAADI. The CDR3 sequence: CASRDSAGEQYF. In nucleotides, the CDR3 is TGCGCCAGCCGGGACAGTGCGGGCGAGCAGTACTTC.

This clonotype came up a few times. This rearrangement joins TRBV28 to TRBJ2-3; TRBD1 matches at 7 bases. The germline V gene has CDR1 MDHEN and CDR2 SYDVKM. V dropped 6 bases and J dropped 13; count of bases not matched to a gene: 10. This CDR3 spans 12 amino acids. CDR3 protein: CASSLSGTAEYF. In DNA form, the CDR3 reads TGTGCCAGCAGCCTATCCGGGACAGCGGAGTATTTT. Full variable domain (missing parts from reference TRBV28 and TRBJ2-3): DVKVTQSSRYLVKRTGEKVFLECVQDMDHENMFWYRQDPGLGLRLIYFSYDVKMKEKGDIPEGYSVSREKKERFSLILESASTNQTSMYLCASSLSGTAEYFGPGTRLTVL.

The V gene is TRBV29-1, the J gene TRBJ2-2; 8 nucleotides agree with TRBD2. Germline values: CDR1 SQVTM, CDR2 ANQGSEA. Trimming cost V 0 bases and J 8 bases; bases outside gene matches: 11. This CDR3 is built from 16 residues. The CDR3 region is CSVEDAGGPLGGELFF. The DNA of the CDR3 is TGCAGCGTTGAAGATGCGGGAGGCCCCCTGGGTGGGGAGCTGTTTTTT.

J is TRBJ2-3 and V is TRBV24-1; D unclear. Trimming took off 4 bases at V and 0 bases at J, with 10 bases between the two ends. Germline CDR1 reads KGHDR; CDR2 reads SFDVKD. The CDR3 contains 15 residues. Here the CDR3 DNA reads TGTGCCACCAGTGAACCCAATCCCAGCACAGATACGCAGTATTTT. Protein product: CATSEPNPSTDTQYF.

The chain's CDR3 is CSAGTGHNSPLHF. In DNA form, the CDR3 reads TGCAGCGCCGGGACAGGTCATAATTCACCCCTCCACTTT. The chain carries TRBV29-1 and TRBJ1-6; 8 bases match TRBD1. Trimming at V came to 7 bases and at J to 5 bases, leaving 4 bases not matched to a gene. Germline V CDR1 and CDR2: SQVTM, ANQGSEA. There are 13 residues in the CDR3.

This clonotype appeared many times. The chain combines TRBV20-1 with TRBJ2-7; no firm D call. V lost 1 base and J lost 3, with 16 bases in between. The CDR3 is 15 residues long. Germline loops: CDR1 DFQATT, CDR2 SNEGSKA (reference sequence). The DNA for the CDR3 is TGCAGTGCTAGAGTTCCCTCTAGTCCACACTACGAGCAGTACTTC. It yields the protein CSARVPSSPHYEQYF.